Below are 27 T cell receptor beta chains sequenced from a single sample in a study of spatial heterogeneity in lung cancer. TCRdb redid the calling of the 5' RACE reads with MiXCR, one entry per CDR3 protein. Here the sample spans 10,000 to 15,000 distinct CDR3 sequences, about 3.8% being singletons. Time point in this sample: sample taken at primary tumor resection. This sample comprised PBMCs, obtained at surgery. These receptors were obtained from a male donor with early-stage non-small cell lung cancer.

This clonotype was observed many times. V usage is TRBV12-3 or TRBV12-4 and J usage is TRBJ2-5; D is ambiguous. This CDR3 has 13 residues. V was pared by 2 bases and J by 1 base, with 5 bases between. The CDR3: CASSLRSQETQYF. CDR3 coding DNA: TGTGCCAGCAGTTTACGGAGCCAAGAGACCCAGTACTTC.

This rearrangement joins TRBV20-1 to TRBJ2-6; 7 bases line up with TRBD2. The CDR3 totals 15 residues. Losses at the gene ends were 6 bases for V and 1 base for J; bases not matched to a gene: 6. CDR1 DFQATT and CDR2 SNEGSKA come from the germline V gene (reference sequence). Written as DNA, the CDR3 is TGCAGTGCCAGCAGGCGGGAGTCTGGGGCCAACGTCCTGACTTTC. Amino acid sequence: CSASRRESGANVLTF.

This clonotype turned up a few times. This chain links TRBV30 with TRBJ2-2; no firm D call. This CDR3 spans 15 amino acids. The germline gives CDR1 GTSNPN, CDR2 SVGIG (reference sequence). Between the trimmed V and J ends, which lost 7 bases and 7 bases, there was a span of 22 bases. The CDR3 spells CALTADPSSHGELFF. In DNA, the CDR3 is TGTGCCTTAACCGCTGACCCCTCCAGTCACGGGGAGCTGTTTTTT.

This clonotype appeared many times. The chain combines TRBV5-1 with TRBJ2-1; 9 bases are shared with TRBD2. Trimming at V came to 1 base and at J to 1 base, leaving 6 bases not matched to a gene. CDR1 is SGHRS and CDR2 is YFSETQ in the germline V gene. This CDR3 region has 17 residues. CDR3 amino acids: CASSLRLAGTSYNEQFF. For the CDR3, the DNA is TGCGCCAGCAGCTTGCGGCTAGCGGGAACTTCCTACAATGAGCAGTTCTTC.

This clonotype was observed at least ten times. The chain carries TRBV20-1 and TRBJ1-2; D ambiguous. Germline lookup yields CDR1 DFQATT and CDR2 SNEGSKA (reference sequence). V lost 3 bases to trimming and J lost 4 bases, with 15 bases between them. CDR3 length equals 14 residues. CDR3 sequence reads: CSASQAGIIYGYTF. The CDR3 coding sequence is TGCAGTGCTAGTCAGGCGGGGATAATCTATGGCTACACCTTC.

Ten or more counts support this clonotype. The rearrangement links TRBV5-8 to TRBJ2-2; 10 nucleotides agree with TRBD1. The CDR3 extends over 18 amino acids. Per the germline V gene, CDR1 is SGHTS and CDR2 is YDEGEE. Trimming removed 3 bases from V and 7 bases from J; junction bases left unmatched: 15. CDR3 nucleotides: TGTGCCAGCAGCTGGGACAGGGGACTAGTCAAAGGCAACGGGGAGCTGTTTTTT. Translating gives CASSWDRGLVKGNGELFF.

This clonotype came up many times. The chain couples TRBV15 to TRBJ2-2; 8 bases are a match to TRBD2. The CDR3 has 17 amino acids. Germline V lookup: CDR1 LNHNV, CDR2 YYDKDF (reference sequence). Trimming cost V 3 bases and J 6 bases; bases outside gene matches: 12. The CDR3 bases are TGTGCCACCAGCAGGCCCAGCGGGATCGGGAGGGCCGGGGAGCTGTTTTTT. Residues: CATSRPSGIGRAGELFF.

This clonotype was seen repeatedly, ten times or more. The rearrangement links TRBV20-1 to TRBJ2-5, with D maybe TRBD1 (7 bases). Germline CDR1 is DFQATT and CDR2 is SNEGSKA (reference sequence). Trimming took 6 bases from V and 7 from J, leaving 24 bases between them. The length of the CDR3 is 15 residues. The CDR3 is CSAKRVQGTGGTQYF. The DNA of the CDR3 is TGCAGTGCCAAAAGAGTACAGGGGACCGGGGGGACCCAGTACTTC.

The sample holds many counts of this clonotype. V gene TRBV10-3 combines with J gene TRBJ1-4; 8 bases agree with TRBD1. The CDR3 length is 14 residues. Looked up from germline, CDR1 is ENHRY and CDR2 is SYGVKD. V lost 10 bases and J lost 1; bases outside the gene matches: 5. CDR3 region: CASSGGGTNEKLFF. In nucleotides, the CDR3 is TGTGCCAGCTCAGGGGGCGGAACTAATGAAAAACTGTTTTTT.

This clonotype was counted many times. This chain uses TRBV7-2 with TRBJ2-1; 7 bases are a match to TRBD1. There are 16 residues in the CDR3. Germline V gene sequence: CDR1 SGHTA, CDR2 FQGNSA. V was clipped by 5 bases and J by 1 base; unmatched bases: 8. The chain's CDR3 is CASSQRTGLSYNEQFF. The CDR3 coding sequence is TGTGCCAGCAGCCAAAGGACAGGCCTTTCCTACAATGAGCAGTTCTTC.

This clonotype appeared many times. The V gene is TRBV12-3 or TRBV12-4, the J gene TRBJ2-2; D is possibly TRBD2 (6 bases). CDR3 length: 12 amino acids. The CDR3 DNA sequence: TGTGCTTATACGGGAGACACCGGGGAGCTGTTTTTT. Translation: CAYTGDTGELFF.

This clonotype came up many times. V gene TRBV10-3 combines with J gene TRBJ2-4; 9 bases are a match to TRBD1. J was trimmed by 5 bases and V by 10 bases; bases with no gene match: 9. Germline V gene lookup returns CDR1 ENHRY and CDR2 SYGVKD. This CDR3 has 14 residues. The CDR3 sequence: CATARDRDQNIQYF. DNA of the CDR3: TGTGCCACCGCCCGGGACAGGGATCAAAACATTCAGTACTTC.

This clonotype was recorded many times. V is TRBV7-2 and J is TRBJ2-5; unclear D gene. Germline V gene sequence: CDR1 SGHTA, CDR2 FQGNSA. The CDR3 consists of 14 residues. V lost 1 base, J lost 5 bases, and 11 bases lay in between. CDR3 nucleotides: TGTGCCAGCAGCTTAGGGACCGCTGGGGAGACCCAGTACTTC. Translated, it gives CASSLGTAGETQYF.

This clonotype was counted ten times or more. J is TRBJ2-1 and V is TRBV7-6, with a possible D match to TRBD2 (6 bases). V was cut by 4 bases and J by 0 bases, with 13 bases left in between. Germline V gives CDR1 SGHVS, CDR2 FNYEAQ. The CDR3 loop spans 16 amino acids. The CDR3 loop reads CASSSMRGSSYNEQFF. CDR3 sequence (DNA): TGTGCCAGCAGCTCTATGCGGGGAAGCTCCTACAATGAGCAGTTCTTC.

This clonotype was observed many times. This rearrangement joins TRBV20-1 to TRBJ2-7, with D hard to call. The V gene's germline CDR1 is DFQATT and CDR2 SNEGSKA (reference sequence). This CDR3 comprises 11 residues. Trimming shortened V by 7 bases and J by 5 bases, and 12 bases separated the two germline ends. The CDR3 region has the DNA TGCAGTGTTAGGGCTGGGAACGAGCAGTACTTC. It yields the protein CSVRAGNEQYF.

Many counts were recorded for this clonotype. V gene TRBV11-2 combines with J gene TRBJ2-4, with 7 nucleotides matching TRBD1. The CDR3 is 12 residues long. In germline, CDR1 is SGHAT, CDR2 FQNNGV. V lost 5 bases and J lost 8; bases outside the gene matches: 3. Written as DNA, the CDR3 is TGTGCCAGCAGCCGTGACAGGGACATTCAGTACTTC. Its protein is CASSRDRDIQYF. Together with reference TRBV11-2 and TRBJ2-4, the CDR3 gives the full variable domain: EAGVAQSPRYKIIEKRQSVAFWCNPISGHATLYWYQQILGQGPKLLIQFQNNGVVDDSQLPKDRFSAERLKGVDSTLKIQPAKLEDSAVYLCASSRDRDIQYFGAGTRLSVL.

Many counts were recorded for this clonotype. This rearrangement joins TRBV6-1 to TRBJ1-1; TRBD1 might be the D (5 bases). Germline V lookup: CDR1 MNHNS, CDR2 SASEGT. The CDR3 has 13 amino acids. Trimming stripped 5 bases from V and 3 bases from J, with 10 bases between. The CDR3 DNA reads as TGTGCCAGCAGTCCGGACACCTACACTGAAGCTTTCTTT. Residues: CASSPDTYTEAFF.

The chain couples TRBV11-2 to TRBJ2-6; no firm D call. Germline-derived CDR1 and CDR2 are SGHAT and FQNNGV. This CDR3 contains 15 residues. V gave up 2 bases and J gave up 0 bases, with 5 bases separating them. The CDR3 DNA is TGTGCCAGCAGCTTACAGGTCTCTGGGGCCAACGTCCTGACTTTC. Protein product: CASSLQVSGANVLTF.

This clonotype was recorded at least ten times. The J gene is TRBJ2-7, the V gene TRBV28, with D possibly being TRBD1 (6 bases). This CDR3 is 14 amino acids long. Germline V gene sequence: CDR1 MDHEN, CDR2 SYDVKM. V lost 5 bases and J 0 bases, leaving 11 bases between the germline ends. The CDR3 is CASSTRDTSYEQYF. CDR3 in DNA: TGTGCCAGCAGTACCCGGGACACCTCCTACGAGCAGTACTTC.

This clonotype has a count of ten or more. This chain joins TRBV2 and TRBJ2-2; 7 bases fit TRBD1. This CDR3 is 17 amino acids long. Losses at the gene ends were 4 bases for V and 2 bases for J; bases not matched to a gene: 10. CDR1 SNHLY and CDR2 FYNNEI come from the germline V gene. DNA for the CDR3: TGTGCCAGCAGTGGGCCCGACGGGACAGTTAACACCGGGGAGCTGTTTTTT. Residues: CASSGPDGTVNTGELFF.

This clonotype was detected many times. V usage is TRBV11-2 and J usage is TRBJ1-6; the D is unclear. Germline CDR1 SGHAT, CDR2 FQNNGV. The CDR3 is 14 amino acids. V lost 0 bases, J lost 7 bases, and 7 bases lay in between. The DNA of the CDR3 is TGTGCCAGCAGCTTAGATCCAGGAAATTCACCCCTCCACTTT. Translating it yields CASSLDPGNSPLHF.

The sample holds many counts of this clonotype. The chain recombines TRBV11-2 with TRBJ1-2; weak D call: TRBD1 (6 bases). CDR3 length equals 15 residues. In germline, CDR1 is SGHAT, CDR2 FQNNGV. V lost 0 bases and J 4 bases, leaving 12 bases between the germline ends. The CDR3 loop reads CASSLEGASLYGYTF. The CDR3 nucleotides are TGTGCCAGCAGCTTAGAGGGGGCCAGCCTCTATGGCTACACCTTC.

Many counts were recorded for this clonotype. J is TRBJ2-3 and V is TRBV11-2, with 7 nucleotides matching TRBD1. The V and J ends lost 5 bases and 0 bases, in that order; junction bases with no gene match: 2. This CDR3 contains 14 residues. Germline CDR1 SGHAT, CDR2 FQNNGV. CDR3 amino acids: CASSRQGSTDTQYF. The DNA of the CDR3 is TGTGCCAGCAGCCGACAGGGTAGCACAGATACGCAGTATTTT.

This clonotype occurred many times. This sequence joins TRBV4-1 and TRBJ1-6, with 8 bases that match TRBD1. This CDR3 has 14 amino acids. From germline, CDR1 is MGHRA and CDR2 YSYEKL. After removal of 1 base from V and 10 bases from J, the junction contained 3 bases not matched to a gene. The CDR3 DNA reads as TGCGCCAGCAGCCAAGCAGGGGGCGGATCACCCCTCCACTTT. Its translation is CASSQAGGGSPLHF.

V gene TRBV30 combines with J gene TRBJ2-3; TRBD2 agrees at 10 bases. The CDR3 is 13 residues long. Per germline, CDR1 GTSNPN and CDR2 SVGIG (reference sequence). V lost 2 bases, J lost 4 bases, and 0 bases stayed unmatched. The CDR3 DNA is TGTGCCTGGAGTCTAGCGGGGGCAGATACGCAGTATTTT. It encodes CAWSLAGADTQYF.

This clonotype was picked up many times. The rearrangement uses TRBV28 and TRBJ2-5, with D perhaps given as TRBD1 or TRBD2 (5 bases each). Germline V gene lookup returns CDR1 MDHEN and CDR2 SYDVKM. CDR3 length: 13 amino acids. V gave up 3 bases and J gave up 5 bases, with 10 bases separating them. The CDR3 spells CASSFMGVETQYF. CDR3 DNA sequence: TGTGCCAGCAGTTTTATGGGGGTCGAGACCCAGTACTTC. The entire variable domain, with the rest obtained from reference TRBV28 and TRBJ2-5, is as follows: DVKVTQSSRYLVKRTGEKVFLECVQDMDHENMFWYRQDPGLGLRLIYFSYDVKMKEKGDIPEGYSVSREKKERFSLILESASTNQTSMYLCASSFMGVETQYFGPGTRLLVL.

This clonotype was counted ten times or more. The J gene is TRBJ2-1, the V gene TRBV6-4; 11 nucleotides match TRBD2. Germline CDR1 reads MRHNA; CDR2 reads SNTAGT. This CDR3 comprises 14 residues. The ends lost 6 bases at V and 7 bases at J; junction bases unmatched: 5. The CDR3 spells CASSPRTSGNEQFF. The CDR3 nucleotides are TGTGCCAGCAGCCCCCGGACTAGCGGGAATGAGCAGTTCTTC.